Sequencing of this T cell receptor (beta chain) was carried out in a study of blood T cells in healthy people across ages. The germline gives CDR1 SEHNR, CDR2 FQNEAQ (reference sequence). The CDR3 has 17 amino acids. Trimming left V 1 base short and J 3 bases short, with 19 bases between. This clonotype was counted between two and nine times. Its antigen remains unknown. Together with a sample-barcoded 5' primer, a J-beta primer mix was included in a second PCR lasting roughly 6 to 12 cycles. MiXCR was run by TCRdb on the 5' RACE reads, yielding one entry per CDR3 protein. The sample records 500,000 to 650,000 distinct CDR3 sequences, approximately 26% being singletons. Study-level points and caveats: The percentage of naive T cells correlated strongly with TCR beta diversity.

These data are also associated with another study on T cells of mothers and their children.

The sequence was obtained from a boy aged 2 to 10 in good health. Sequenced sample: blood. The genes are TRBV7-9 and TRBJ2-7; D is possibly TRBD1 or TRBD2 (7 bases each). The CDR3 sequence is CASSLVQGGDPNYEQYF. DNA of the CDR3: TGTGCCAGCAGCTTAGTGCAGGGGGGGGACCCGAACTACGAGCAGTACTTC.